These T cell receptor beta chains were read from a single sample in a study of cytomegalovirus exposure and HLA in healthy donors. Data came from immunoSEQ multiplex PCR; TCRdb stores just in-frame clones and leaves some out. The table shows 95,000 to 150,000 clones, with roughly three fifths occurring only once. The sequenced sample was PBMCs. Source of these receptors: a man aged 18 to 30 in good health and CMV-seronegative. CDR3s include the opening cysteine and the closing phenylalanine or tryptophan. Fields, in order: V gene, J gene, D gene, clone size, CDR3 DNA, CDR3 protein. The D gene is left open where the match is weak. The size of a clone is reported for some rows only, either as once, few or many, or as a class for expanded clones.

TRBV5-1	TRBJ1-1	-	-	TGCGCCAGCAGCTTGGCCCTGGGGGCGATTGAAGCTTTCTTT	CASSLALGAIEAFF
TRBV7-9	TRBJ2-1	TRBD2	once	TGTGCCAGCAGCTCAGAGCGGGAATTATCTGAGCAGTTCTTC	CASSSERELSEQFF
TRBV9	TRBJ1-3	-	few	TGTGCCAGCAGCGTAGGAGGGGGGGCCAGCTCTGGAAACACCATATATTTT	CASSVGGGASSGNTIYF
TRBV19	TRBJ1-1	-	-	TGTGCCAGTAGTATTCCGATGGGAGGGCTCAGCACTGAAGCTTTCTTT	CASSIPMGGLSTEAFF
TRBV30	TRBJ2-4	TRBD1	-	TGTGCCTGGTCCCCGGGACAGCAAAACATTCAGTACTTC	CAWSPGQQNIQYF
TRBV27	TRBJ1-2	-	-	TGTGCCAGCAGTTTAGGGGCAGGGGTCTCGCTTGGCTACACCTTC	CASSLGAGVSLGYTF
TRBV7-2	TRBJ2-7	-	-	TGTGCCAGCAGCTTAATAGGTGGCCACAGGGTCTCCTACGAGCAGTACTTC	CASSLIGGHRVSYEQYF
TRBV7-9	TRBJ2-7	-	few	TGTTCCAGCAGCTTAGTCGACAGAAACTACGAGCAGTACTTC	CSSSLVDRNYEQYF
TRBV27	TRBJ1-1	-	-	TGTGCCAGCAGTTCGGGACTCGCCACTGAAGCTTTCTTT	CASSSGLATEAFF
TRBV5-6	TRBJ1-2	-	-	TGTGCCAGCAGCTTGACGGGCGAGGAGCCCCGAGGGTACACCTTC	CASSLTGEEPRGYTF
TRBV9	TRBJ1-2	-	-	TGTGCCAGCAGCGTAGTAGGGACACCTTATGGCTACACCTTC	CASSVVGTPYGYTF
TRBV30	TRBJ2-1	-	-	TGTGCCTGGCTCAAAATAGCCCATGAGCAGTTCTTC	CAWLKIAHEQFF
TRBV7-2	TRBJ2-4	TRBD2	-	TGTGCCAGCAGCTTAGACCCCTTTGCCGGGGGGGCCAAAAACATTCAGTACTTC	CASSLDPFAGGAKNIQYF
TRBV5-4	TRBJ1-1	-	-	TGTGCCAGCAGCTTTGGGCAGTTCGAAGCTTTCTTT	CASSFGQFEAFF
TRBV5-5	TRBJ2-1	TRBD2	-	TGTGCCAGCAGCTTGGATTGGGCTGTCCAGCGGGAGGAAAATGAGCAGTTCTTC	CASSLDWAVQREENEQFF
TRBV7-3	TRBJ2-1	TRBD1	-	TGTGCCAGCAGCGTGGACAGGGTCTCCAATGAGCAGTTCTTC	CASSVDRVSNEQFF
TRBV9	TRBJ2-1	TRBD1	once	TGTGCCAGCAGCGTAGTGCCGGGACAGGGGGCGGGTGAGCAGTTCTTC	CASSVVPGQGAGEQFF
TRBV5-1	TRBJ2-5	TRBD1	-	TGCGCCAGCAGCAGAGACAGGGTCGAGACCCAGTACTTC	CASSRDRVETQYF
TRBV7-8	TRBJ2-1	-	-	TGTGCCAGCAGCTTAGTGGGCGGGGTGGCCTACAATGAGCAGTTCTTC	CASSLVGGVAYNEQFF
TRBV5-5	TRBJ2-7	-	-	TGTGCCAGCACAGACGGGGGACCTAGATACGAGCAGTACTTC	CASTDGGPRYEQYF
TRBV11-2	TRBJ2-1	-	-	TGTGCCAGCAGGATAATGAGCCCAAACAATGAGCAGTTCTTC	CASRIMSPNNEQFF
TRBV11-2	TRBJ1-1	TRBD1	few	TGTGCCAGCAGCTTAGGGCCAGGGGGCGGGACTGAAGCTTTCTTT	CASSLGPGGGTEAFF
TRBV29-1	TRBJ2-3	-	-	TGCAGCGTAGGGGACAGCCTAACTAGCATAGATACGCAGTATTTT	CSVGDSLTSIDTQYF
TRBV10-2	TRBJ2-7	TRBD2	-	TGCGCCACCCGGGGACTAGGAACCTACGAGCAGTACTTC	CATRGLGTYEQYF
TRBV19	TRBJ1-5	-	-	TGTGCCAGTAGCCCCGGACAGCCCAATCAGCCCCAGCATTTT	CASSPGQPNQPQHF
TRBV30	TRBJ2-6	-	-	TGTGCCTGGAGAACAGGGTTTTCGGGGGCCAACGTCCTGACTTTC	CAWRTGFSGANVLTF
TRBV27	TRBJ1-2	-	-	TGTGCCAGCAGTTCCCCCCTCGGAGGGGACTATGGCTACACCTTC	CASSSPLGGDYGYTF
TRBV18	TRBJ2-3	-	once	TGTGCCAGCTCACCATCTCGGATTTCGGGGACAGATACGCAGTATTTT	CASSPSRISGTDTQYF
TRBV6-4	TRBJ2-1	TRBD2	few	TGTGCCAGCAGTGTTGTAGGACTAGCGGCAAACAATGAGCAGTTCTTC	CASSVVGLAANNEQFF
TRBV28	TRBJ1-1	TRBD1	-	TGTGCCAGCAGTCCACAGGGGGGGCGGAAGAACACTGAAGCTTTCTTT	CASSPQGGRKNTEAFF
TRBV19	TRBJ2-2	TRBD1	-	TGTGCCAGTAGTAAGGGACAGACGAACACCGGGGAGCTGTTTTTT	CASSKGQTNTGELFF
TRBV28	TRBJ1-2	TRBD1	-	TGTGCCAGCAGTTCGAACGGAGGGACAGTACCTGGCTACACCTTC	CASSSNGGTVPGYTF
TRBV30	TRBJ2-7	TRBD2	-	TGTGCCTGGGGAAGGAAGACTAGCGGGGGGACCTACGAGCAGTACTTC	CAWGRKTSGGTYEQYF
TRBV7-9	TRBJ2-3	TRBD2	-	TGTGCCAGCAGCGTCAGCCTAGCGGCGACAGATACGCAGTATTTT	CASSVSLAATDTQYF
TRBV10-3	TRBJ2-1	-	-	TGTGCCATCAGTGGTGGACTTGGGCCCAGCTCCTACAATGAGCAGTTCTTC	CAISGGLGPSSYNEQFF
TRBV4-3	TRBJ1-3	-	-	TGCGCCAGTTCCTGGGGCCCAGGCTCTGGAAACACCATATATTTT	CASSWGPGSGNTIYF
TRBV5-4	TRBJ2-3	-	-	TGTGCCAGCAGCCAGGGCCTCGGAACTATTATCACAGATACGCAGTATTTT	CASSQGLGTIITDTQYF
TRBV16	TRBJ1-3	-	few	TGTGCCAGCAGCCGAGGTCCCCCTCCTGGAAACACCATATATTTT	CASSRGPPPGNTIYF
TRBV12-5	TRBJ1-2	-	few	TGTGCTAGTGGTTTGCCCACGAACAGGGCATCCGGTGGCTACACCTTC	CASGLPTNRASGGYTF
TRBV19	TRBJ2-7	-	-	TGTGCCAGTAGTATCGCCCCATGGGGGGAGTACGAGCAGTACTTC	CASSIAPWGEYEQYF
TRBV6-6	TRBJ2-7	-	-	TGTGCCAGCAGTTACCTACCCAGGGGCTCCTACGAGCAGTACTTC	CASSYLPRGSYEQYF
TRBV28	TRBJ2-3	TRBD2	-	TGTGCCAGCACGAATAGCGGGAGGGACGTAGGCACAGATACGCAGTATTTT	CASTNSGRDVGTDTQYF
TRBV7-9	TRBJ1-4	TRBD1	few	TGTGCCAGCCCACCTAATGACAGGGCACCTAATGAAAAACTGTTTTTT	CASPPNDRAPNEKLFF
TRBV7-9	TRBJ2-1	TRBD1	few	TGTGCCAGCAGCTTACCGACAGGGTTAGTGGTGAATGAGCAGTTCTTC	CASSLPTGLVVNEQFF
TRBV18	TRBJ1-2	-	-	TGTGCCAGCTCACCTGACAGCGCAGCCCATGGCTACACCTTC	CASSPDSAAHGYTF
TRBV5-4	TRBJ2-7	-	-	TGTGCCAGCAGCTTGGGGGTGGGCGGGGTATACGAGCAGTACTTC	CASSLGVGGVYEQYF
TRBV7-2	TRBJ1-5	-	few	TGTGCCAGCAGCTATTATAATCAGCCCCAGCATTTT	CASSYYNQPQHF